This T cell receptor (beta chain) was recovered during a study of Ad26.COV2.S vaccination and SARS-CoV-2 variants. Treatment specified: roughly 18 received Ad26.COV2.S at low or high dose, single or two shots; about 5 received placebo; per-sample allocation not given. The study sampled participants on day 63 after the first vaccine or placebo injection. Clones were read by immunoSEQ multiplex PCR, and TCRdb kept only the in-frame ones, dropping some. The data contain about 320,000 clones, roughly 86% of them singletons. Germline values: CDR1 SGHNT, CDR2 YYREEE (reference sequence). V was trimmed by 0 bases and J by 4 bases, leaving 9 bases between them. The CDR3 has 14 residues.

The sample in question was peripheral blood, obtained in a trial of Ad26.COV2.S vaccine versus placebo. The receptor comes from a person between 18 and 60 years old who received the Ad26.COV2.S COVID-19 vaccine or a placebo. The V call is TRBV5-4, the J call TRBJ2-3; D gene uncertain. The CDR3 nucleotides read TGTGCCAGCAGCTTGGTTAGAGGAGCAGATACGCAGTATTTT. Its translation: CASSLVRGADTQYF.